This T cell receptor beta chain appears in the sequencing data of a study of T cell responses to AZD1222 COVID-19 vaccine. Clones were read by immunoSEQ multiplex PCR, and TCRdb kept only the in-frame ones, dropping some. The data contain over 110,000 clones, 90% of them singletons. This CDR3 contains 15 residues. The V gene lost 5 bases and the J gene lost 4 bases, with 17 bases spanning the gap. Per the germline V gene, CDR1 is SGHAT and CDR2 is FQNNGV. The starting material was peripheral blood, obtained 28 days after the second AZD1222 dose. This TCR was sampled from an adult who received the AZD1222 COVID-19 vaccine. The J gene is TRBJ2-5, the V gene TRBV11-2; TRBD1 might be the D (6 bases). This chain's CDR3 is CASSRFTGLLETQYF. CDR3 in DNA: TGTGCCAGCAGCCGATTTACAGGGCTACTAGAGACCCAGTACTTC.